These 11 T cell receptor beta chains were sequenced from one sample in a study of blood T cell repertoires in COVID-19. Repertoires were generated with immunoSEQ multiplex PCR, while TCRdb's copy carries only in-frame clones and drops some. The sample has under 250,000 clones, around 88% seen once. Sequenced material: peripheral blood. The receptors here all came from a woman aged 45-65 years with acute or convalescent COVID-19.

The rearrangement links TRBV19 to TRBJ2-7; D gene ambiguous. Between the trimmed V and J ends, which lost 5 bases and 4 bases, there was a span of 9 bases. In germline, CDR1 is LNHDA, CDR2 SQIVND (reference sequence). This CDR3 has 12 amino acids. The CDR3 loop is CASSDMGYEQYF. DNA of the CDR3: TGTGCCAGTAGTGACATGGGTTACGAGCAGTACTTC.

The chain is built from TRBV19 and TRBJ1-1, with unresolved D. CDR3 length equals 11 residues. The germline CDR1 and CDR2 sequences are LNHDA and SQIVND (reference sequence). V dropped 10 bases and J dropped 4 bases, with 10 bases sitting between them. As DNA, the CDR3 is TGTGCCACCGAGAGTCGCACTGAAGCTTTCTTT. Translating gives CATESRTEAFF.

This rearrangement joins TRBV6-5 to TRBJ2-4, with a tentative D call TRBD1 (6 bases). This CDR3 spans 16 amino acids. V shed 0 bases and J shed 3 bases, with 12 bases lying between them. Germline assignment: CDR1 MNHEY and CDR2 SVGAGI. CDR3 amino acids: CASSYSMGAGKNIQYF. CDR3 bases: TGTGCCAGCAGTTACTCGATGGGGGCTGGCAAAAACATTCAGTACTTC.

The V call is TRBV3-1 (or the pseudogene TRBV3-2), the J call TRBJ2-7, with 14 bases identical to TRBD2. V shed 1 base, J shed 4 bases, and the junction held 9 bases outside the gene matches. Germline V gene data show CDR1 as LGHDT and CDR2 as YNNKEL (reference sequence). This CDR3 has 18 amino acids. CDR3 loop: CASSQGLAGGPLGYEQYF. The CDR3 DNA follows: TGTGCCAGCAGCCAAGGACTAGCGGGAGGGCCCCTCGGGTACGAGCAGTACTTC.

V is TRBV6-5 and J is TRBJ1-1; D is possibly TRBD1 (6 bases). Trimming removed 8 bases from V and 6 bases from J, with 16 bases in between. The CDR3 totals 13 residues. The germline CDR1 and CDR2 sequences are MNHEY and SVGAGI. The CDR3 sequence is CASSLIGGAEAFF. CDR3 in DNA: TGTGCCAGCTCATTGATAGGGGGTGCTGAAGCTTTCTTT.

The rearrangement joins TRBV28 to TRBJ1-5, with 9 bases fitting TRBD1. V was pared by 5 bases and J by 0 bases, with 17 bases of the junction left unmatched. The length of the CDR3 is 20 residues. The germline CDR1 and CDR2 sequences are MDHEN and SYDVKM. CDR3 amino acids: CASSHRPRTGAHYSNQPQHF. CDR3 DNA: TGTGCCAGCAGTCACCGACCCAGGACAGGGGCCCATTATAGCAATCAGCCCCAGCATTTT.

CDR3 sequence: CASSLVSQGTDTQYF. The CDR3 nucleotides are TGTGCCAGCAGCTTAGTCTCACAGGGGACGGATACGCAGTATTTT. V gene TRBV7-2 combines with J gene TRBJ2-3, with 7 bases matching TRBD1. The J segment lost 6 bases and the V segment lost 1 base, leaving 7 bases of the junction unmatched. CDR1 and CDR2 from the germline V gene are SGHTA and FQGNSA. The length of the CDR3 is 15 residues.

Here the CDR3 reads CASSLFRDSYEQYF. The DNA for the CDR3 is TGTGCCAGCAGTTTATTTCGGGACTCCTACGAGCAGTACTTC. The chain carries TRBV28 and TRBJ2-7; a weak D match, TRBD2 (5 bases). Germline V CDR1 and CDR2: MDHEN, SYDVKM. The CDR3 extends over 14 amino acids. V was trimmed by 1 base and J by 0 bases, leaving 7 bases between them.

V gene TRBV5-6 combines with J gene TRBJ2-7; TRBD1 agrees at 8 bases. The CDR3 consists of 16 residues. The germline CDR1 and CDR2 sequences are SGHDT and YYEEEE. With V trimmed by 4 bases and J by 3 bases, 12 bases remained unmatched. Here the CDR3 DNA reads TGTGCCAGCAGCCCCGGCGGCAGGGGGCAATTCTACGAGCAGTACTTC. Protein sequence: CASSPGGRGQFYEQYF.

The J gene is TRBJ1-2, the V gene TRBV5-1; D gene ambiguous. V was pared by 6 bases and J by 3 bases, with 9 bases between. Germline CDR1 is SGHRS and CDR2 is YFSETQ. The CDR3 runs to 12 residues. As DNA, the CDR3 is TGCGCCAGCACCGGGTCGGACTATGGCTACACCTTC. This encodes CASTGSDYGYTF.

This clone was counted a few times. This chain joins TRBV19 and TRBJ2-3, with unresolved D. Germline CDR1 LNHDA, CDR2 SQIVND (reference sequence). The CDR3 sequence is 14 residues long. V was shortened by 4 bases and J by 4 bases, with 12 bases between the two germline ends. Written as DNA, the CDR3 is TGTGCCAGTAGTACCTCCCGTCCGGCAGATACGCAGTATTTT. This encodes CASSTSRPADTQYF.